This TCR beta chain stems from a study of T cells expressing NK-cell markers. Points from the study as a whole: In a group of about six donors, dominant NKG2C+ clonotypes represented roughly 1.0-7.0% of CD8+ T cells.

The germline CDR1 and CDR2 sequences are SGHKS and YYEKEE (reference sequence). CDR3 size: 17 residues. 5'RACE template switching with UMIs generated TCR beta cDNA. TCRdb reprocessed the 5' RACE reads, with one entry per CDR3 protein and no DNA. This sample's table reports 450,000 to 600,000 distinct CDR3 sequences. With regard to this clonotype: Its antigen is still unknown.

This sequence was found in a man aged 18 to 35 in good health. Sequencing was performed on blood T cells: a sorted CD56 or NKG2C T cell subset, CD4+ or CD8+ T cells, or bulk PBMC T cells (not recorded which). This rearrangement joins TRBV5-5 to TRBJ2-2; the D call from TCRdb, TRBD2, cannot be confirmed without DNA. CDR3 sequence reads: CASSLYFAGGDTGELFF.